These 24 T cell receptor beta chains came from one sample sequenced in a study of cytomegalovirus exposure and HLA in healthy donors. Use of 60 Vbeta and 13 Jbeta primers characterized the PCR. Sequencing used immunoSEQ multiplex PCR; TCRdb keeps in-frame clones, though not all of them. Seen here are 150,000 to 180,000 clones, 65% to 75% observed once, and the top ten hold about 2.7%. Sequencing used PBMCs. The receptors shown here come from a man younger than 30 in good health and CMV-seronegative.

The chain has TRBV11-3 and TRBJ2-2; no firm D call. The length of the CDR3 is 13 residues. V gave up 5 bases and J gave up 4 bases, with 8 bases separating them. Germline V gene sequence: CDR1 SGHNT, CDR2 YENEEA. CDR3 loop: CASSRDPTGELFF. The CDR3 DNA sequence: TGTGCCAGCAGCAGAGATCCCACCGGGGAGCTGTTTTTT.

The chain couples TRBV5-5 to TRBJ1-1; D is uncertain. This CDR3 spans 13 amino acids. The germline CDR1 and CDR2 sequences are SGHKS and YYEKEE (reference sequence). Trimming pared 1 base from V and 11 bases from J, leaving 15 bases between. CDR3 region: CASSLILETWAFF. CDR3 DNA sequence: TGTGCCAGCAGCTTGATTTTGGAGACCTGGGCTTTCTTT.

The CDR3 DNA reads as TGTGCCAGCAGTGACAAGGGGGCGAACACTGAAGCTTTCTTT. This sequence encodes CASSDKGANTEAFF. This chain connects TRBV6-1 to TRBJ1-1, with 7 bases identical to TRBD1. Unmatched junction bases numbered 2, after V lost 3 bases and J lost 1 base. The CDR3 is made up of 14 amino acids. From germline, CDR1 is MNHNS and CDR2 SASEGT.

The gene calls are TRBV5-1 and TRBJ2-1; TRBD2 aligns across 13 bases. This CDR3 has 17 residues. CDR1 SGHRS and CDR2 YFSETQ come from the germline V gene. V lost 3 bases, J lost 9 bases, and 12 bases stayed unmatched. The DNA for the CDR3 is TGCGCCAGCAGCTCGAATTTGGGACTAGCGGGGAACGGTGAGCAGTTCTTC. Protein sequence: CASSSNLGLAGNGEQFF.

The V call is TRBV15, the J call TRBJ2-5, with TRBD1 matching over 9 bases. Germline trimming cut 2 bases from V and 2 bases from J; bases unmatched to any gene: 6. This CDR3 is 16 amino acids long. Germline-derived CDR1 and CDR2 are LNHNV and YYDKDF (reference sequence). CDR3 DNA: TGTGCCACCAGCAGACCTGACAGGGGGTTGCAAGAGACCCAGTACTTC. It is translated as CATSRPDRGLQETQYF.

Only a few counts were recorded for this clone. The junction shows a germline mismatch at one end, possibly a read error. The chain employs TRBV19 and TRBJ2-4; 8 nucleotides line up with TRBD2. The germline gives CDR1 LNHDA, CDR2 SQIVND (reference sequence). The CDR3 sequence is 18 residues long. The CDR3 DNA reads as TGTGCCACTCGTCGTTCGGGGGGGAGGGATGTGGCCAAAAACAGTCAGTACTTC. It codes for CATRRSGGRDVAKNSQYF.

The CDR3 region has the DNA TGTGCCAGCATAGATACGGCGGGGGGCTTAAACACCGGGGAGCTGTTTTTT. This gives the protein CASIDTAGGLNTGELFF. The chain carries TRBV2 and TRBJ2-2, with 8 positions matching TRBD2. The germline gives CDR1 SNHLY, CDR2 FYNNEI. J was trimmed by 2 bases and V by 7 bases; bases with no gene match: 12. CDR3 length: 17 residues.

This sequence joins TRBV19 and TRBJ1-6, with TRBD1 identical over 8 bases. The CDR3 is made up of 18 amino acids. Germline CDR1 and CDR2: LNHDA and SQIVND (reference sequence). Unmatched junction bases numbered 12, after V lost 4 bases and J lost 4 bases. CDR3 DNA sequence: TGTGCCAGTAGTACCACCCCGGGACAGGCTACATATAATTCACCCCTCCACTTT. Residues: CASSTTPGQATYNSPLHF. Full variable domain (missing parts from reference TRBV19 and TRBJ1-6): DGGITQSPKYLFRKEGQNVTLSCEQNLNHDAMYWYRQDPGQGLRLIYYSQIVNDFQKGDIAEGYSVSREKKESFPLTVTSAQKNPTAFYLCASSTTPGQATYNSPLHFGNGTRLTVT.

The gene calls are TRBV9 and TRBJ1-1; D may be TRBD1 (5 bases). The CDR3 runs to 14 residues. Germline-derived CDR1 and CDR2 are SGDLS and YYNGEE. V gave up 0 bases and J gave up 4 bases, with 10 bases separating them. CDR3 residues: CASSVVGVGTEAFF. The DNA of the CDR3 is TGTGCCAGCAGCGTAGTAGGGGTGGGCACTGAAGCTTTCTTT.

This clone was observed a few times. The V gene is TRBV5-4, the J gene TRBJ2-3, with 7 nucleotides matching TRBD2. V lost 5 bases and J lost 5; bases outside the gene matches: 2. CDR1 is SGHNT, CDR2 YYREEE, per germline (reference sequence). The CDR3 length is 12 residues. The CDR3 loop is CASRGGIDTQYF. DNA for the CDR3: TGTGCCAGCAGGGGGGGGATAGATACGCAGTATTTT.

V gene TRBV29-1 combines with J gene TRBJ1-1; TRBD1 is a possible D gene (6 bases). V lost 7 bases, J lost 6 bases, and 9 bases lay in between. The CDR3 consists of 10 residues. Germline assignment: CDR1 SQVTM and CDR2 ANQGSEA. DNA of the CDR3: TGCAGCGCCAGGGGCCCTGAAGCTTTCTTT. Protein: CSARGPEAFF. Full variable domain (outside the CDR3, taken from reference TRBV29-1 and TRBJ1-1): SAVISQKPSRDICQRGTSLTIQCQVDSQVTMMFWYRQQPGQSLTLIATANQGSEATYESGFVIDKFPISRPNLTFSTLTVSNMSPEDSSIYLCSARGPEAFFGQGTRLTVV.

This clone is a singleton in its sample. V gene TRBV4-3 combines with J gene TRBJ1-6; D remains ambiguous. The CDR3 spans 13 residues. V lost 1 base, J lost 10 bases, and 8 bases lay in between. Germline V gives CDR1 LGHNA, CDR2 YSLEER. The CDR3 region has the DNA TGCGCCAGCAGCCAAGGTCGAGGATCACCCCTCCACTTT. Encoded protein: CASSQGRGSPLHF.

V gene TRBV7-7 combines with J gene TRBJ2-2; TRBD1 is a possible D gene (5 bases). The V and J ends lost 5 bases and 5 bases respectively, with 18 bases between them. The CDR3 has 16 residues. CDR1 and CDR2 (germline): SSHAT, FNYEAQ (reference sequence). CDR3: CASSPRWGRETGELFF. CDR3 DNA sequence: TGTGCCAGCAGCCCCCGGTGGGGCCGAGAGACCGGGGAGCTGTTTTTT. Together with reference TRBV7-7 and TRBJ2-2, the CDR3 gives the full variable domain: GAGVSQSPRYKVTKRGQDVTLRCDPISSHATLYWYQQALGQGPEFLTYFNYEAQPDKSGLPSDRFSAERPEGSISTLTIQRTEQRDSAMYRCASSPRWGRETGELFFGEGSRLTVL.

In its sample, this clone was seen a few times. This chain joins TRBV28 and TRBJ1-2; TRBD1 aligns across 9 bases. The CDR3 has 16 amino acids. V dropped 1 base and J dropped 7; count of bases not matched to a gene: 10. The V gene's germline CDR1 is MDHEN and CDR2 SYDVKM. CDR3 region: CASSLSGQGAASGYTF. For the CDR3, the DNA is TGTGCCAGCAGTTTATCGGGACAGGGAGCTGCCAGTGGCTACACCTTC.

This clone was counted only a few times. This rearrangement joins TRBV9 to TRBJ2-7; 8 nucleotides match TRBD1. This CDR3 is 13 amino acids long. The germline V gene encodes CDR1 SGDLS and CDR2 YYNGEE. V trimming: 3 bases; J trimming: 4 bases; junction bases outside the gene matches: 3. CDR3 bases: TGTGCCAGCAGCGAGCGGACAGGGTACGAGCAGTACTTC. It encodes CASSERTGYEQYF.

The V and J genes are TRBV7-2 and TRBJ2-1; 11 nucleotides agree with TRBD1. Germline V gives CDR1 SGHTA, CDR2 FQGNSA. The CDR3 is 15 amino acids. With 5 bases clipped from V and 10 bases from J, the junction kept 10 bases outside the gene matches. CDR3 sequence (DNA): TGTGCCAGCAGCCCCTCGGGACAGGGGGGGAGGGAGCAGTTCTTC. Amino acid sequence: CASSPSGQGGREQFF.

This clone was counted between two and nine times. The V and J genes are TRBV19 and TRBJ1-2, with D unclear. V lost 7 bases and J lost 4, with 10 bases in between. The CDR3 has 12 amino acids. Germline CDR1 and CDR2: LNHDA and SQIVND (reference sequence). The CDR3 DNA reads TGTGCCAGTACTTACGGGAGCTATGGCTACACCTTC. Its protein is CASTYGSYGYTF.

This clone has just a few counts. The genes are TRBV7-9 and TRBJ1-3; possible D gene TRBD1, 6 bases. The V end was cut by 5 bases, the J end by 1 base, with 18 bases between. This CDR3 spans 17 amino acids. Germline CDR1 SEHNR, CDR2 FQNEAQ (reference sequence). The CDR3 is CASSPNRDTMSGNTIYF. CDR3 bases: TGTGCCAGCAGCCCGAACAGGGATACGATGTCTGGAAACACCATATATTTT.

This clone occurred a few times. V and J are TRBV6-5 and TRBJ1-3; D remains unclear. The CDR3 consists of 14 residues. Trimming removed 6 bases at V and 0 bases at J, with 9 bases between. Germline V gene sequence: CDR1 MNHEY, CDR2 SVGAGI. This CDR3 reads CASSRTHSGNTIYF. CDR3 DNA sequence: TGTGCCAGCAGCCGAACTCACTCTGGAAACACCATATATTTT.

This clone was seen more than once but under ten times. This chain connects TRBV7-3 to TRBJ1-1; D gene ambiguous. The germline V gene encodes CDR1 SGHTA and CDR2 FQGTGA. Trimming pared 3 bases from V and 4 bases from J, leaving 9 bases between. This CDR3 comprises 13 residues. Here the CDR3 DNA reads TGTGCCAGCAGCTTCGGAGGGTTCACTGAAGCTTTCTTT. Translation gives CASSFGGFTEAFF. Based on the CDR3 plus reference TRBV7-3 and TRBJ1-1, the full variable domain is GAGVSQTPSNKVTEKGKYVELRCDPISGHTALYWYRQSLGQGPEFLIYFQGTGAADDSGLPNDRFFAVRPEGSVSTLKIQRTERGDSAVYLCASSFGGFTEAFFGQGTRLTVV.

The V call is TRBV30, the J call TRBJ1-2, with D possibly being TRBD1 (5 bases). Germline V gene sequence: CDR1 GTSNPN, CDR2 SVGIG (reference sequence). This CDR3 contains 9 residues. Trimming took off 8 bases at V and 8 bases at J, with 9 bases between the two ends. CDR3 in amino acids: CAGGGGYTF. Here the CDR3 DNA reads TGTGCCGGGGGGGGAGGCTACACCTTC.

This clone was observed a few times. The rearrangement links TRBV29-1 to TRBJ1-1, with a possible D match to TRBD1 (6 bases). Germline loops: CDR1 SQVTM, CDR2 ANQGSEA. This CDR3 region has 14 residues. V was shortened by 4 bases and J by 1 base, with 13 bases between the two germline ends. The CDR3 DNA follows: TGCAGCGTTGCGGGGGGGCGTGGGAACACTGAAGCTTTCTTT. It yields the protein CSVAGGRGNTEAFF.

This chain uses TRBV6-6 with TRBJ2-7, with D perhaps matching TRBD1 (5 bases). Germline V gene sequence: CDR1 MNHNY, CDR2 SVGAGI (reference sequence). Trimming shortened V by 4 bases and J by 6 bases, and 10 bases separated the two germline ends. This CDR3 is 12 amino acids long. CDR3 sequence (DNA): TGTGCCAGCAGTTTCGCAGGGTCCGAGCAGTACTTC. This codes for CASSFAGSEQYF.

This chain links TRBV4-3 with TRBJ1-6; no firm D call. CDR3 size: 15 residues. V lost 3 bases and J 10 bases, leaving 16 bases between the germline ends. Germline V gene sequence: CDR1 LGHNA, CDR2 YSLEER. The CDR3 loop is CASSQIDTSGSPLHF. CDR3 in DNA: TGCGCCAGCAGCCAGATAGATACCTCGGGGTCACCCCTCCACTTT.